The subject of this entry is one T cell receptor beta chain. Its cognate antigen is unknown. The data derive from a study of cytomegalovirus exposure and HLA in healthy donors. Study observations and caveats: Information on immune exposure was restricted to one variable (CMV serostatus).

Primers included in the PCR were 60 Vbeta and 13 Jbeta primers. Method: immunoSEQ multiplex PCR; TCRdb's copy keeps in-frame clones and lacks some. This table holds over 85,000 clones, around 84% found once. The CDR3 covers 16 residues. CDR1 and CDR2 from the germline V gene are SGHTA and FQGNSA. After removal of 2 bases from V and 5 bases from J, the junction contained 10 bases not matched to a gene. The sequenced sample consisted of PBMCs. The gene calls are TRBV7-2 and TRBJ1-1; TRBD1 aligns across 8 bases. The sequence was obtained from a woman aged 30 to 39 in good health and CMV-seronegative. CDR3 region: CASSLPAGQGFTEAFF. As DNA, the CDR3 is TGTGCCAGCAGCTTACCAGCCGGACAGGGTTTTACTGAAGCTTTCTTT.